This T cell receptor beta chain was sequenced in a study of blood T cell repertoires in COVID-19. Authors' data handling: Amplification from reference gene primers served as the basis for estimated nucleated cell counts. Measured with immunoSEQ multiplex PCR; TCRdb has only the in-frame clones, and not every one. That table supplies the V and J calls and clone size; D and trimming were determined from the DNA. The table includes a few hundred thousand clones, 70% to 90% detected once. Trimming removed 1 base at V and 2 bases at J, with 6 bases between. There are 14 residues in the CDR3. The germline V gene has CDR1 SEHNR and CDR2 FQNEAQ (reference sequence).

Specimen: peripheral blood. This TCR came from a human donor in a cohort sampled during active COVID-19. The genes are TRBV7-9 and TRBJ1-3; possibly TRBD1 for D (6 bases). The CDR3 DNA is TGTGCCAGCAGCTTAGACAGGGCTGGAAACACCATATATTTT. This encodes CASSLDRAGNTIYF.